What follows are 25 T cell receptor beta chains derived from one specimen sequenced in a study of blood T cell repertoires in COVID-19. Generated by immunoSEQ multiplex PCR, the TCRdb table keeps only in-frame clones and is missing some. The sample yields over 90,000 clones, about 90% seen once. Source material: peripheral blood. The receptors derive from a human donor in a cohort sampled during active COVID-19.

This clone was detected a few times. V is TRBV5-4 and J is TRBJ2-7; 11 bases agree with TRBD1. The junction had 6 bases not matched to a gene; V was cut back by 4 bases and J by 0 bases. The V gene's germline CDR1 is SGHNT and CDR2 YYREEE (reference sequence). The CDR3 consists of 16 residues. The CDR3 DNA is TGTGCCAGCAGCCTCGGACAGGGGGCGAGCTCCTACGAGCAGTACTTC. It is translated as CASSLGQGASSYEQYF.

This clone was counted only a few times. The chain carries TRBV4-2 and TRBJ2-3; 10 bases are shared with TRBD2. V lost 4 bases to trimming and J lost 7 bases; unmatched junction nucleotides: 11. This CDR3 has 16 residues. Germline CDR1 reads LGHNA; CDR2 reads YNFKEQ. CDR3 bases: TGTGCCAGCAGCCCTTCCGGAGCGGGGGGGAAAAATACGCAGTATTTT. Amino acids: CASSPSGAGGKNTQYF.

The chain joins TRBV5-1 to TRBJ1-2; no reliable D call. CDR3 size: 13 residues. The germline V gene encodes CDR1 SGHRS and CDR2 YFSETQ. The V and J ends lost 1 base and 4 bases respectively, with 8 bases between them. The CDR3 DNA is TGCGCCAGCAGCTTGACTGAGAGCTATGGCTACACCTTC. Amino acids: CASSLTESYGYTF.

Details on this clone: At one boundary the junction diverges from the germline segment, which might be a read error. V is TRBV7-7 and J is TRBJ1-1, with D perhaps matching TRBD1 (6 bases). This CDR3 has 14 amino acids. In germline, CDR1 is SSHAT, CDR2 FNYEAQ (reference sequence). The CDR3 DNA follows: TGTGCTAGCAGCCAGAGGGAGGGGGACACTGAAGCTTTCTTT. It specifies CASSQREGDTEAFF.

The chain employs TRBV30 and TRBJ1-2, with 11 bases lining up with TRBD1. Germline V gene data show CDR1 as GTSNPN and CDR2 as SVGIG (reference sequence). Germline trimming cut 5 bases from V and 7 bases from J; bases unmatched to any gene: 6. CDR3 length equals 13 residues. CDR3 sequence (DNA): TGTGCCTGGGGACGGACAGGGGGCCGTGGCTACACCTTC. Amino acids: CAWGRTGGRGYTF.

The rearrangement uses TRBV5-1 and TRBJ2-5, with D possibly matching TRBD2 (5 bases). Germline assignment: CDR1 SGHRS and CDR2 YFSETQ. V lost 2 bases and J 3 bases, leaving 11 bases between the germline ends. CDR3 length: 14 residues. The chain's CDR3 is CASSLSGIKETQYF. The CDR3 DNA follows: TGCGCCAGCAGCTTATCGGGAATAAAAGAGACCCAGTACTTC.

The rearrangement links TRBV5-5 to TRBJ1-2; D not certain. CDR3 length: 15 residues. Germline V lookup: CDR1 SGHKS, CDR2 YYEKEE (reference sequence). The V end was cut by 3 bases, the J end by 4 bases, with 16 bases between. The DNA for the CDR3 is TGTGCCAGCAGCTCTTGGGCCTTCACTGCCTATGGCTACACCTTC. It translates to CASSSWAFTAYGYTF.

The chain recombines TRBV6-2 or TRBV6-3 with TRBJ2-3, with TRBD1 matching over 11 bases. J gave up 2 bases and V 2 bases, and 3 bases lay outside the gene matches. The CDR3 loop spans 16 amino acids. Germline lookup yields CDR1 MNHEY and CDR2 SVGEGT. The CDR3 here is CASSYGDRGATDTQYF. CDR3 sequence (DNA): TGTGCCAGCAGTTACGGGGACAGGGGGGCCACAGATACGCAGTATTTT.

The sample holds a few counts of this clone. Written as DNA, the CDR3 is TGTGCCAGCAGCTCCCCGTTCAGGGGGGACACTGAAGCTTTCTTT. Residues: CASSSPFRGDTEAFF. V gene TRBV11-2 combines with J gene TRBJ1-1; 7 bases map to TRBD1. J lost 3 bases, V lost 4 bases, and 8 bases had no gene match. CDR1 is SGHAT, CDR2 FQNNGV, per germline. The CDR3 is 15 amino acids. Variable domain in full (rest from reference TRBV11-2 and TRBJ1-1): EAGVAQSPRYKIIEKRQSVAFWCNPISGHATLYWYQQILGQGPKLLIQFQNNGVVDDSQLPKDRFSAERLKGVDSTLKIQPAKLEDSAVYLCASSSPFRGDTEAFFGQGTRLTVV.

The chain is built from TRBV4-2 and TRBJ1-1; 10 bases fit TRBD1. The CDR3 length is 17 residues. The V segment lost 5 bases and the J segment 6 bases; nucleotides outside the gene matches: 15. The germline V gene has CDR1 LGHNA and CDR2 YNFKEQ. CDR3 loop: CASSTPGQGPPSAEAFF. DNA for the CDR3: TGTGCCAGCAGCACACCGGGACAGGGGCCCCCCAGTGCTGAAGCTTTCTTT.

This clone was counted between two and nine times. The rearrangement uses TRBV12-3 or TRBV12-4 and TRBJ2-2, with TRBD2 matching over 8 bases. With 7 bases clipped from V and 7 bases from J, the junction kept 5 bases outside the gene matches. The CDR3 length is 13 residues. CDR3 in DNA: TGTGCCAGCAAGCGGGGGAGGCACGGGGAGCTGTTTTTT. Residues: CASKRGRHGELFF.

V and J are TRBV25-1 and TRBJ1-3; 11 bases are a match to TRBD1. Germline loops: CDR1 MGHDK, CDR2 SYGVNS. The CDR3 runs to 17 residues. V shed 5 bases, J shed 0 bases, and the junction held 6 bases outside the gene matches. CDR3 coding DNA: TGTGCCAGCAGTCGGACAGGGGGCTTCCTCTCTGGAAACACCATATATTTT. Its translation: CASSRTGGFLSGNTIYF.

CDR3 sequence: CASRRGTNYGYTF. CDR3 sequence (DNA): TGTGCCAGCAGGCGGGGGACTAACTATGGCTACACCTTC. The chain joins TRBV6-5 to TRBJ1-2; D perhaps matches TRBD1 (5 bases). CDR3 length: 13 residues. Trimming shortened V by 6 bases and J by 0 bases, and 8 bases separated the two germline ends. The germline V gene has CDR1 MNHEY and CDR2 SVGAGI.

In DNA, the CDR3 is TGTGCCAGCTCACAGCGCCGGGACAGGGATGAAAAACTGTTTTTT. It translates to CASSQRRDRDEKLFF. The chain uses TRBV18 and TRBJ1-4, with TRBD1 matching over 9 bases. Germline CDR1 KGHSH, CDR2 LQKENI. CDR3 length equals 15 residues. Unmatched junction bases numbered 6, after V lost 4 bases and J lost 6 bases.

CDR3 nucleotides: TGTGCCAGCAGCGCGGGACTAGCGTTAGAGACCCAGTACTTC. Translated: CASSAGLALETQYF. J is TRBJ2-5 and V is TRBV5-4; TRBD2 aligns across 10 bases. Trimming at V came to 4 bases and at J to 4 bases, leaving 4 bases not matched to a gene. Germline-derived CDR1 and CDR2 are SGHNT and YYREEE (reference sequence). CDR3 size: 14 residues.

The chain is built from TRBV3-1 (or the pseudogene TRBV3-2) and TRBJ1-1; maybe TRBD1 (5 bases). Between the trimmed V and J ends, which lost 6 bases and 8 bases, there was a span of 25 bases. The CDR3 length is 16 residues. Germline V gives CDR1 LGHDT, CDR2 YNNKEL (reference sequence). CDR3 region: CASSRLRGLEPGEAFF. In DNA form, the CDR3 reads TGTGCCAGCAGTCGTCTTCGGGGACTCGAACCTGGGGAAGCTTTCTTT.

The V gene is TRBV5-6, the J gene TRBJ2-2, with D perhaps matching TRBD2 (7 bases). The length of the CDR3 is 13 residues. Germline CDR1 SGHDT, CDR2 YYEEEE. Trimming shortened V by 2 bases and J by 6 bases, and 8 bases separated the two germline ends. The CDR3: CASSLGGAGELFF. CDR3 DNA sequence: TGTGCCAGCAGCTTAGGGGGGGCCGGGGAGCTGTTTTTT.

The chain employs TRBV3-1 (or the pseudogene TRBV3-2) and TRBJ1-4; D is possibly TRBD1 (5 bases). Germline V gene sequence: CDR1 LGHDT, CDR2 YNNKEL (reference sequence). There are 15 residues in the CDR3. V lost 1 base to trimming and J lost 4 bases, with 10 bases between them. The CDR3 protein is CASSQGGSFNEKLFF. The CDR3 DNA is TGTGCCAGCAGCCAAGGGGGCAGCTTTAATGAAAAACTGTTTTTT.

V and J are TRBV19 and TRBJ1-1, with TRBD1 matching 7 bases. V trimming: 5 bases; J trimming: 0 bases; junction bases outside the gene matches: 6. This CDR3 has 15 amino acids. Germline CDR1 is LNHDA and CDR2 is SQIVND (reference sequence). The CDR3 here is CASSGGQLLNTEAFF. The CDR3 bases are TGTGCCAGTAGTGGGGGACAGCTTTTGAACACTGAAGCTTTCTTT.

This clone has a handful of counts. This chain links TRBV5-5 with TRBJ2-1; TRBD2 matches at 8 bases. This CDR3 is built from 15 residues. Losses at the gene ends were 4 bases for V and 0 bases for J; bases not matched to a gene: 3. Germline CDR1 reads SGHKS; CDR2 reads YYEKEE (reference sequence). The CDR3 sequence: CASSLSGSSYNEQFF. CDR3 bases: TGTGCCAGCAGCCTGAGCGGGAGCTCCTACAATGAGCAGTTCTTC. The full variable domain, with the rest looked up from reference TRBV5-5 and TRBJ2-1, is DAGVTQSPTHLIKTRGQQVTLRCSPISGHKSVSWYQQVLGQGPQFIFQYYEKEERGRGNFPDRFSARQFPNYSSELNVNALLLGDSALYLCASSLSGSSYNEQFFGPGTRLTVL.

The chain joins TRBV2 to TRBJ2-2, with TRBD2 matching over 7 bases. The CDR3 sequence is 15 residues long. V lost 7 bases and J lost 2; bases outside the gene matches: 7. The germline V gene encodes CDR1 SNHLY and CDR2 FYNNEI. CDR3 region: CASKLADVNTGELFF. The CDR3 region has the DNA TGTGCCAGCAAGCTAGCGGACGTAAACACCGGGGAGCTGTTTTTT.

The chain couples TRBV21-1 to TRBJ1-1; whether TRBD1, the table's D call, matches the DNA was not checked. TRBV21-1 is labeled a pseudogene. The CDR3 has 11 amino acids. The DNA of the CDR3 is TGTGCCAGCAGATCCCTCAGGGGGACTTTCTTT. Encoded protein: CASRSLRGTFF.

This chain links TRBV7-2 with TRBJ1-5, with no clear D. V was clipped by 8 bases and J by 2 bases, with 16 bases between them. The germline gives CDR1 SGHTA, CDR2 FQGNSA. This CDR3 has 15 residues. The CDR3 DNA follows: TGTGCCAGCGTTACCCAGCCCCTAGGCAATCAGCCCCAGCATTTT. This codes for CASVTQPLGNQPQHF.

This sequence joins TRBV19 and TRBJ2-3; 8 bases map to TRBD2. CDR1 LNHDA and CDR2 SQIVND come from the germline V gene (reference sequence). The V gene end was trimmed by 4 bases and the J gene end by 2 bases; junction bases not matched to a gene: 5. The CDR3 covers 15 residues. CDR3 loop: CASSTLAGSTDTQYF. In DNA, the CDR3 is TGTGCCAGTAGTACCTTAGCGGGATCCACAGATACGCAGTATTTT.

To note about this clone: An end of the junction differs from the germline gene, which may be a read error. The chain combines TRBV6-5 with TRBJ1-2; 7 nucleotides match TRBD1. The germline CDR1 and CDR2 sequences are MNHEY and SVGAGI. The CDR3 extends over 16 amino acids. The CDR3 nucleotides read TGTGCCAGCAGTTACATAGCGGGACAGTCCCCCTATGACTACACCTTC. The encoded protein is CASSYIAGQSPYDYTF.